This is a list of T cell receptor beta chains from one sample in a study of persistence of HIV-infected CD4 T cells. Profiled with immunoSEQ multiplex PCR; TCRdb holds only in-frame clones, not every one. The table lists 40,000 or so clones, less than 90% of them singletons. These TCRs are of unknown antigen specificity. The source material was CD4+ T cells sorted from PBMCs after approximately 18-hour stimulation, sampled from a patient who received antiretroviral therapy. The origin of the receptors is an adult woman with HIV who was CMV-seropositive. CDR3s include the opening cysteine and the closing phenylalanine or tryptophan. A row's size may be missing; if present it is once, few, many or a size class.

V,size,J,CDR3
TRBV7-2,-,TRBJ2-3,CASSGTRSTDTQYF
TRBV6-6,-,TRBJ2-1,CASSYSTGGEQFF
TRBV10-2,-,TRBJ1-1,CASSEFAQSTEAFF
TRBV18,-,TRBJ1-1,CASSSDRNTEAFF
TRBV3-1/TRBV3-2,-,TRBJ2-3,CASAATSDTQYF
TRBV6-1,few,TRBJ1-2,CASSERPASYGYTF
TRBV19,medium-sized,TRBJ1-5,CASSGTGGQPQHF
TRBV19,-,TRBJ2-1,CASSYAGGTPYNEQFF
TRBV4-2,-,TRBJ1-1,CASSRYRGRVTEAFF
TRBV10-3,-,TRBJ2-5,CAISDSRETQYF
TRBV12-3/TRBV12-4,-,TRBJ1-6,CASRQTGNSPLHF
TRBV19,-,TRBJ1-2,CASSISRDGGYTF
TRBV3-1/TRBV3-2,-,TRBJ2-5,CASSQNNQETQYF
TRBV29-1,-,TRBJ1-1,CSGGWANTEAFF
TRBV5-1,-,TRBJ2-7,CASSLEGRGVVEQYF
TRBV7-3,-,TRBJ1-1,CASSPNRGPNTEAFF
TRBV19,-,TRBJ1-2,CASRGTDYGYTF
TRBV6-1,-,TRBJ1-1,CASSEVAGTEAFF
TRBV2,-,TRBJ1-5,CASSVTRGTQPQHF
TRBV19,few,TRBJ1-4,CASKDRGNANEKLFF
TRBV14,-,TRBJ1-2,CASSRRASDYGYTF
TRBV10-3,-,TRBJ2-3,CASLGLSSTDTQYF
TRBV2,-,TRBJ1-4,CATNGGVQEKLFF
TRBV9,-,TRBJ2-5,CASSALGLVQETQYF
TRBV19,few,TRBJ1-1,CASSIAWGQGATEAFF
TRBV27,once,TRBJ2-1,CASSLGGTVSMGSYNEQFF
TRBV5-5,-,TRBJ2-3,CASSLDRPTDTQYF
TRBV9,-,TRBJ1-1,CASSVGAGGGVAEAFF
TRBV19,-,TRBJ1-2,CASSIAATTNYGYTF
TRBV6-5,once,TRBJ2-5,CASFRTGAETQYF
TRBV19,-,TRBJ1-1,CASSIYVDLNTEAFF
TRBV9,-,TRBJ2-2,CASSVRSTANTGELFF
TRBV12-5,medium-sized,TRBJ1-1,CASGPGLPPRGITEAFF
TRBV14,-,TRBJ2-3,CASSRNTGTDTQYF
TRBV6-4,-,TRBJ1-2,CASSDYGGLGGYTF
TRBV4-1,once,TRBJ1-4,CASSHGQGAIEKLFF
TRBV5-6,-,TRBJ1-3,CASSLPGPISGNTIYF
TRBV5-1,-,TRBJ2-7,CASSLEVGAGGQYF
TRBV20-1,-,TRBJ2-3,CSASLGQGADTQYF
TRBV6-1,-,TRBJ2-1,CASSDGGTSSYNEQFF
TRBV19,-,TRBJ1-2,CASSTMGQGGYGYTF
TRBV24-1,-,TRBJ2-7,CAILFSGPPYEQYF
TRBV27,-,TRBJ2-3,CASRTSGRDTQYF
TRBV12-3/TRBV12-4,-,TRBJ1-2,CASSLRGQQGYTF
TRBV9,once,TRBJ2-3,CASSASTDTQYF
TRBV14,-,TRBJ2-1,CASSPLVGGRYNEQFF
TRBV29-1,-,TRBJ2-4,CSGGTGGSKNIQYF
TRBV2,-,TRBJ2-2,CASSPREARELFF
TRBV6-5,-,TRBJ2-1,CASSRIGLTYNEQFF
TRBV12-3/TRBV12-4,few,TRBJ2-2,CASSREDTGELFF
TRBV29-1,-,TRBJ1-5,CSVGQGWDQPQHF
TRBV6-2/TRBV6-3,few,TRBJ1-1,CASSSELGGAQTEAFF
TRBV6-1,-,TRBJ1-2,CASSEEGVYGYTF
TRBV2,-,TRBJ1-1,CASSDRTGITEAFF
TRBV18,-,TRBJ1-1,CASSPVGGTEAFF
TRBV30,-,TRBJ1-2,CAFFGGGYGYTF
TRBV5-4,-,TRBJ1-2,CASSTRGQHYGYTF
TRBV15,few,TRBJ1-1,CATSRRQGETEAFF
TRBV19,once,TRBJ1-1,CASSVVAATEAFF
TRBV30,-,TRBJ1-1,CAWSGTGDVNTEAFF